The 17 T cell receptor beta chains below come from one sample, sequenced in a study of blood T cells in healthy people across ages. Combining a sample-barcoded 5' primer with a J-beta primer mix, a second PCR ran for roughly 6 to 11 cycles. TCRdb redid the calling of the 5' RACE reads with MiXCR, one entry per CDR3 protein. This table has fewer than 900,000 distinct CDR3 sequences, roughly 40% appearing once. The material sequenced was blood. These receptors originate from a man aged 18-30 years in good health.

To note about this clonotype: Its ends do not fully match the called genes, so a read error is possible. The chain uses TRBV7-3 and TRBJ2-2; D is ambiguous. Looked up from germline, CDR1 is SGHTA and CDR2 is FQGTGA. The CDR3 is 16 amino acids. CDR3 region: CTSSVMGSANTGELFF. In DNA form, the CDR3 reads TGTACCAGCAGCGTTATGGGTAGTGCGAACACCGGGGAGCTGTTTTTT. The entire variable domain, with the rest obtained from reference TRBV7-3 and TRBJ2-2, is as follows: GAGVSQTPSNKVTEKGKYVELRCDPISGHTALYWYRQSLGQGPEFLIYFQGTGAADDSGLPNDRFFAVRPEGSVSTLKIQRTERGDSAVYLCTSSVMGSANTGELFFGEGSRLTVL.

This clonotype was detected a few times. The chain couples TRBV14 to TRBJ2-3; D is uncertain. The CDR3 is 15 residues long. Trimming took off 2 bases at V and 0 bases at J, with 9 bases between the two ends. Per germline, CDR1 SGHDN and CDR2 FVKESK. The CDR3 DNA reads as TGTGCCAGCAGCCAATCTTGGGCTAGCACAGATACGCAGTATTTT. It codes for CASSQSWASTDTQYF.

The V call is TRBV4-3, the J call TRBJ1-6; tentative D call: TRBD1 (6 bases). The CDR3 sequence is 15 residues long. V lost 0 bases to trimming and J lost 8 bases, with 11 bases between them. Germline loops: CDR1 LGHNA, CDR2 YSLEER. CDR3 nucleotide sequence: TGCGCCAGCAGCCAAGATCGAGGGGGAGATTCACCCCTCCACTTT. It codes for CASSQDRGGDSPLHF.

The sample holds many counts of this clonotype. The rearrangement links TRBV3-1 to TRBJ2-7; D remains unclear. V was pared by 4 bases and J by 0 bases, with 10 bases between. This CDR3 has 14 residues. Germline lookup yields CDR1 LGHDT and CDR2 YNNKEL (reference sequence). CDR3 loop: CASSRKPDSYEQYF. CDR3 sequence (DNA): TGTGCCAGCAGCCGAAAACCAGACTCCTACGAGCAGTACTTC.

The J gene is TRBJ1-1, the V gene TRBV6-5; 7 positions agree with TRBD1. V shed 6 bases and J 4 bases; nucleotides not matched to a gene: 8. Per germline, CDR1 MNHEY and CDR2 SVGAGI. This CDR3 comprises 14 residues. The CDR3 is CASSTHRGGTEAFF. CDR3 in DNA: TGTGCCAGCAGCACACACAGGGGAGGCACTGAAGCTTTCTTT.

The V call is TRBV4-1, the J call TRBJ1-4; possible D gene TRBD1, 5 bases. The V end was cut by 3 bases, the J end by 4 bases, with 18 bases between. The germline V gene encodes CDR1 MGHRA and CDR2 YSYEKL. The length of the CDR3 is 17 residues. The CDR3 coding sequence is TGCGCCAGCAGCCACACATCAGAGGGGCTGCTTAATGAAAAACTGTTTTTT. Its translation: CASSHTSEGLLNEKLFF.

The chain carries TRBV24-1 and TRBJ2-1, with TRBD2 identical over 9 bases. Germline V gives CDR1 KGHDR, CDR2 SFDVKD. The length of the CDR3 is 16 residues. Germline trimming cut 5 bases from V and 2 bases from J; bases unmatched to any gene: 6. CDR3 sequence: CATSVKSGGTYNEQFF. The CDR3 bases are TGTGCCACCAGTGTCAAGAGCGGGGGGACCTACAATGAGCAGTTCTTC.

This clonotype has at least ten counts. The rearrangement uses TRBV28 and TRBJ2-7; D is unclear. Germline loops: CDR1 MDHEN, CDR2 SYDVKM. The CDR3 has 13 amino acids. Trimming removed 4 bases from V and 2 bases from J, with 9 bases in between. The CDR3 region is CASSYAGTYEQYF. The DNA of the CDR3 is TGTGCCAGCAGTTATGCAGGAACCTACGAGCAGTACTTC.

The rearrangement links TRBV10-3 to TRBJ2-2; 9 bases are shared with TRBD1. This CDR3 is 17 amino acids long. Germline V CDR1 and CDR2: ENHRY, SYGVKD. Germline trimming cut 5 bases from V and 5 bases from J; bases unmatched to any gene: 12. The CDR3 nucleotides read TGTGCCATCAGTTCTGAAGAGGACAGGGGCCGTACCGGGGAGCTGTTTTTT. It yields the protein CAISSEEDRGRTGELFF.

The chain uses TRBV5-1 and TRBJ1-1, with D unclear. Germline CDR1 reads SGHRS; CDR2 reads YFSETQ. With 3 bases removed from V and 8 bases from J, the gap between germline ends came to 8 bases. The CDR3 totals 11 residues. CDR3 residues: CASSSNGEAFF. CDR3 DNA sequence: TGCGCCAGCAGCTCGAACGGGGAAGCTTTCTTT.

This clonotype was found a few times. The rearrangement joins TRBV5-1 to TRBJ2-3; TRBD1 matches at 7 bases. CDR3 size: 13 residues. CDR1 is SGHRS, CDR2 YFSETQ, per germline. V was clipped by 5 bases and J by 2 bases; unmatched bases: 2. The CDR3 DNA is TGCGCCAGCAGGGGACAGACCACAGATACGCAGTATTTT. This encodes CASRGQTTDTQYF.

This clonotype has just a few counts. The chain uses TRBV6-2 or TRBV6-3 and TRBJ1-5, with D possibly being TRBD1 (5 bases). The CDR3 is made up of 15 amino acids. Germline V gene lookup returns CDR1 MNHEY and CDR2 SVGEGT. Trimming stripped 6 bases from V and 3 bases from J, with 15 bases between. CDR3 loop: CASSPAGGDNQPQHF. CDR3 DNA sequence: TGTGCCAGCAGCCCGGCTGGGGGAGACAATCAGCCCCAGCATTTT.

In this sample, this clonotype turned up once. An end of the junction differs from the germline gene, which may be a read error. V is TRBV20-1 and J is TRBJ1-6; D not resolved. Germline lookup yields CDR1 DFQATT and CDR2 SNEGSKA (reference sequence). CDR3 length: 16 residues. CDR3 amino acids: CSARAVLGIYNSLLHF. In DNA form, the CDR3 reads TGCAGTGCTAGAGCGGTACTAGGGATCTATAATTCACTCCTCCACTTT.

On this clonotype: One junction end disagrees with the germline gene, perhaps due to a read error. V is TRBV7-2 and J is TRBJ2-1; D remains ambiguous. The CDR3 contains 13 residues. Looked up from germline, CDR1 is SGHTA and CDR2 is FQGNSA. The CDR3 region has the DNA TGTGCCAGCAGCTCCAAAACTTACAGTGAGCAGTTCTTC. It is translated as CASSSKTYSEQFF.

In this sample, this clonotype turned up once. A much more abundant neighbour one base away suggests this may be a read error. The chain links TRBV6-5 to TRBJ2-1, with 8 positions matching TRBD2. This CDR3 is 20 amino acids long. V dropped 2 bases and J dropped 0; count of bases not matched to a gene: 15. CDR1 is MNHEY, CDR2 SVGAGI, per germline. As DNA, the CDR3 is TGTGCCAGCAGTTACCCGATCGGGGGGGAACATGATAGCTCCTACAATGAGCAGTTCTTC. As protein: CASSYPIGGEHDSSYNEQFF.

V and J are TRBV2 and TRBJ2-7; 11 bases align to TRBD2. With 6 bases clipped from V and 2 bases from J, the junction kept 15 bases outside the gene matches. The CDR3 length is 18 residues. CDR1 SNHLY and CDR2 FYNNEI come from the germline V gene. The chain's CDR3 is CASREDSRLAGTTYEQYF. DNA of the CDR3: TGTGCCAGCAGGGAGGACAGTAGACTAGCGGGGACCACCTACGAGCAGTACTTC.

The chain joins TRBV29-1 to TRBJ2-2; no clear D. The CDR3 consists of 14 residues. Germline assignment: CDR1 SQVTM and CDR2 ANQGSEA. Trimming shortened V by 4 bases and J by 2 bases, and 11 bases separated the two germline ends. The CDR3 sequence is CSVASNVNTGELFF. Written as DNA, the CDR3 is TGCAGCGTTGCCTCTAATGTTAACACCGGGGAGCTGTTTTTT.